This T cell receptor beta chain was identified in a study of blood T cell repertoires in COVID-19. Study context: COVID-19 samples, acute and convalescent, were from the United States, Italy and Spain. Nucleic acid was either cDNA or gDNA, and it came from T cells, B-cell-depleted T cells, or PBMCs.

Patients in Seattle were enrolled during active infection, then followed longitudinally. Original processing notes: Quantification of nucleated cells was approximated via reference gene primer amplification. Profiled with immunoSEQ multiplex PCR; TCRdb holds only in-frame clones, not every one. V, J and clone size are those of that table, while D and trimming were read from the DNA. Counted here are 62,000 or so clones, 78% occurring once; the ten biggest clones make up 12% to 15%. This receptor was obtained from a man between 60 and 75 years old with COVID-19, enrolled during active disease. Sequencing used peripheral blood.

Here the CDR3 reads CATRGGMYREDNVLTF. Here the CDR3 DNA reads TGTGCCACCCGGGGGGGGATGTATAGGGAGGACAACGTCCTGACTTTC. The rearrangement joins TRBV27 to TRBJ2-6; 8 nucleotides line up with TRBD2. This CDR3 is built from 16 residues. Looked up from germline, CDR1 is MNHEY and CDR2 is SMNVEV (reference sequence). With V trimmed by 10 bases and J by 9 bases, 17 bases remained unmatched.